Below, 5 T cell receptor beta chains from the same sample are listed, as sequenced in a study of control samples from healthy donors and cancer patients. Some clones are missing from TCRdb's copy, which holds only in-frame ones; the method was immunoSEQ multiplex PCR. The data contain about 82,000 clones, more than 70% of them singletons. The sample consisted of blood. These receptors came from a man aged 50 to 59 in good health.

The chain uses TRBV14 and TRBJ2-3, with 10 bases fitting TRBD2. The CDR3 contains 15 residues. J gave up 5 bases and V 4 bases, and 6 bases lay outside the gene matches. Germline V gives CDR1 SGHDN, CDR2 FVKESK. Here the CDR3 reads CASSPLAGAGDTQYF. In DNA form, the CDR3 reads TGTGCCAGCAGCCCGCTAGCGGGAGCAGGAGATACGCAGTATTTT.

The V and J genes are TRBV7-2 and TRBJ2-1; 10 bases line up with TRBD1. Trimming cost V 5 bases and J 9 bases; bases outside gene matches: 4. Germline-derived CDR1 and CDR2 are SGHTA and FQGNSA. This CDR3 spans 13 amino acids. This chain's CDR3 is CASSGDRGGEQFF. DNA of the CDR3: TGTGCCAGCAGCGGGGACAGGGGAGGTGAGCAGTTCTTC.

The chain links TRBV9 to TRBJ2-4; the match to TRBD1 covers 8 bases. Germline trimming cut 0 bases from V and 8 bases from J; bases unmatched to any gene: 7. The CDR3 extends over 15 amino acids. Germline V gene sequence: CDR1 SGDLS, CDR2 YYNGEE. CDR3: CASSVDPDRGDIQYF. CDR3 in DNA: TGTGCCAGCAGCGTAGACCCCGACAGGGGCGACATTCAGTACTTC.

As to this clone: In the same sample, other DNA sequences code for this CDR3. V is TRBV12-3 or TRBV12-4 and J is TRBJ1-1, with D perhaps TRBD1 (5 bases). The V end was cut by 3 bases, the J end by 2 bases, with 7 bases between. The CDR3 length is 13 residues. The CDR3: CASSFGGNTEAFF. The CDR3 DNA reads TGTGCCAGCAGTTTTGGGGGTAACACTGAAGCTTTCTTT.

V gene TRBV4-3 combines with J gene TRBJ2-4, with a weak D call TRBD2 (7 bases). This CDR3 region has 17 residues. Deletions cut 1 base from V and 2 bases from J, with 15 bases between. Germline V gene data show CDR1 as LGHNA and CDR2 as YSLEER. DNA of the CDR3: TGCGCCAGCAGCCAAGGGAGGGGGGGGGCCCCCAAAAACATTCAGTACTTC. This gives the protein CASSQGRGGAPKNIQYF.